A single sample gave rise to the 16 T cell receptor beta chains below, sequenced in a study of T-cell memory formation after mild COVID-19. Via MiXCR, TCRdb re-called the 5' RACE reads, giving one row per CDR3 protein. Of approximately 98,000 distinct CDR3 sequences in the sample, roughly 19% are singletons; the top ten hold around 5.5%. The sequencing input was PBMCs or a T cell subset sorted from them (not recorded which). The receptor set was obtained from a man between 18 and 29 years old who had mild COVID-19 (a few samples of this study predate the infection). Cell type and time point are not known.

The V gene is TRBV4-3, the J gene TRBJ2-3, with D tentatively TRBD1 (6 bases). The ends were cut back, 8 bases at V and 0 bases at J, with 9 bases in the middle. The CDR3 sequence is 13 residues long. Per the germline V gene, CDR1 is LGHNA and CDR2 is YSLEER. The CDR3 region is CASGGQSTDTQYF. CDR3 nucleotide sequence: TGCGCCAGCGGGGGCCAGAGCACAGATACGCAGTATTTT.

This clonotype has just a few counts. The chain has TRBV20-1 and TRBJ1-2; D remains ambiguous. Trimming cost V 3 bases and J 2 bases, with 16 bases left between them. Germline V gene sequence: CDR1 DFQATT, CDR2 SNEGSKA (reference sequence). The length of the CDR3 is 15 residues. CDR3 coding DNA: TGCAGTGCTAGTTTACACCCCAGCGCCAACTATGGCTACACCTTC. Protein: CSASLHPSANYGYTF.

This clonotype showed up just a few times. This chain connects TRBV5-1 to TRBJ2-2; 8 bases align to TRBD2. CDR1 is SGHRS, CDR2 YFSETQ, per germline. V dropped 4 bases and J dropped 1; count of bases not matched to a gene: 6. The CDR3 loop spans 16 amino acids. The CDR3 reads CASSPRGGLNTGELFF. CDR3 nucleotide sequence: TGCGCCAGCAGCCCCCGCGGGGGGCTGAACACCGGGGAGCTGTTTTTT.

The DNA of the CDR3 is TGCGCCAGCAGTGAGTCCCACAGGAGGAATGAGCAGTTCTTC. It codes for CASSESHRRNEQFF. The chain uses TRBV10-1 and TRBJ2-1; D possibly uses TRBD1 or TRBD2 (5 bases each). The germline V gene has CDR1 WNHNN and CDR2 SYGVQD (reference sequence). This CDR3 has 14 amino acids. Trimming stripped 0 bases from V and 7 bases from J, with 10 bases between.

In this sample, this clonotype turned up a few times. J is TRBJ1-5 and V is TRBV18; no clear D. V was shortened by 4 bases and J by 3 bases, with 13 bases between the two germline ends. Germline CDR1 is KGHSH and CDR2 is LQKENI. The CDR3 covers 15 residues. The CDR3 coding sequence is TGTGCCAGCTCACTGTTCTCCACTAACAATCAGCCCCAGCATTTT. Encoded protein: CASSLFSTNNQPQHF.

This clonotype was observed once. The J gene is TRBJ2-1, the V gene TRBV7-2, with 7 bases identical to TRBD1. Losses at the gene ends were 5 bases for V and 3 bases for J; bases not matched to a gene: 10. The CDR3 has 16 amino acids. Germline V gene data show CDR1 as SGHTA and CDR2 as FQGNSA. CDR3 residues: CASSKDPGQYYNEQFF. The DNA of the CDR3 is TGTGCCAGCAGCAAAGACCCGGGACAGTACTACAATGAGCAGTTCTTC.

The chain employs TRBV20-1 and TRBJ1-1; possibly TRBD1 for D (5 bases). The CDR3 runs 13 residues. Between the trimmed V and J ends, which lost 0 bases and 0 bases, there was a span of 5 bases. The V gene's germline CDR1 is DFQATT and CDR2 SNEGSKA (reference sequence). The CDR3 DNA reads as TGCAGTGCTAGAGACAGGGTGAACACTGAAGCTTTCTTT. Translating it yields CSARDRVNTEAFF.

The sample holds many counts of this clonotype. The J gene is TRBJ2-2, the V gene TRBV29-1; no clear D. CDR3 length equals 12 residues. Trimming cost V 6 bases and J 5 bases, with 10 bases left between them. Germline assignment: CDR1 SQVTM and CDR2 ANQGSEA. CDR3 nucleotides: TGCAGCGTCGGACGGCGTACCGGGGAGCTGTTTTTT. It encodes CSVGRRTGELFF.

V is TRBV28 and J is TRBJ1-2; 9 bases match TRBD1. Trimming removed 8 bases from V and 4 bases from J; junction bases left unmatched: 8. CDR3 length: 14 amino acids. In germline, CDR1 is MDHEN, CDR2 SYDVKM. The CDR3 sequence: CASGGGQGIYGYTF. The CDR3 nucleotides read TGTGCCAGCGGGGGGGGACAGGGAATCTATGGCTACACCTTC.

The chain employs TRBV12-3 or TRBV12-4 and TRBJ2-6, with unresolved D. The CDR3 covers 16 residues. V was pared by 2 bases and J by 0 bases, with 8 bases between. The CDR3 is CASSLWRASGANVLTF. The CDR3 region has the DNA TGTGCCAGCAGTTTATGGAGAGCCTCTGGGGCCAACGTCCTGACTTTC.

This clonotype came up a few times. The genes are TRBV14 and TRBJ2-5; D unresolved. CDR3 length equals 12 residues. The V gene lost 0 bases and the J gene lost 6 bases, with 5 bases spanning the gap. Germline V gene sequence: CDR1 SGHDN, CDR2 FVKESK. Written as DNA, the CDR3 is TGTGCCAGCAGCCAAGACCTCCAGACCCAGTACTTC. Its translation: CASSQDLQTQYF.

This rearrangement joins TRBV21-1 to TRBJ2-5. TRBV21-1 is a pseudogene. The CDR3 contains 14 residues. The CDR3 sequence is CARNIAWYQETQYF. The CDR3 DNA reads TGTGCCAGGAATATTGCCTGGTACCAAGAGACCCAGTACTTC.

This clonotype was counted only a few times. The CDR3 coding sequence is TGTGCCAGCAGACCGGCCACAGGGAGCAACACCATATATTTT. Translating it yields CASRPATGSNTIYF. The chain recombines TRBV12-3 or TRBV12-4 with TRBJ1-3; D is possibly TRBD1 (6 bases). The CDR3 spans 14 residues. V was pared by 6 bases and J by 7 bases, with 16 bases between.

Comments on this clonotype: In this CDR3 the conserved last residue, phenylalanine or tryptophan, is missing, so a read error is likely. The chain has TRBV20-1 and TRBJ2-5, with 7 bases that match TRBD1. This CDR3 spans 15 amino acids. The trim removed 6 bases at V and 7 bases at J, leaving 17 bases unmatched. Germline CDR1 is DFQATT and CDR2 is SNEGSKA (reference sequence). CDR3 amino acids: CSAHSRGTAMGTQYL. The CDR3 DNA follows: TGCAGTGCCCACTCAAGGGGGACAGCAATGGGGACCCAGTACTTA.

The chain recombines TRBV27 with TRBJ2-1; the match to TRBD1 covers 12 bases. The V and J ends lost 3 bases and 9 bases, in that order; junction bases with no gene match: 9. Germline assignment: CDR1 MNHEY and CDR2 SMNVEV (reference sequence). CDR3 length equals 16 residues. The CDR3 region is CASSFRPGQGATEQFF. CDR3 nucleotide sequence: TGTGCCAGCAGTTTCCGTCCGGGACAGGGGGCCACTGAGCAGTTCTTC.

The chain is built from TRBV7-7 and TRBJ2-2, with D possibly being TRBD1 (5 bases). Looked up from germline, CDR1 is SSHAT and CDR2 is FNYEAQ (reference sequence). The CDR3 sequence is 16 residues long. The germline V and J ends were trimmed by 5 bases and 1 base, with 14 bases remaining between them. CDR3 coding DNA: TGTGCCAGCAGCCAGGGTGCAGGGCTGAACACCGGGGAGCTGTTTTTT. As protein: CASSQGAGLNTGELFF.